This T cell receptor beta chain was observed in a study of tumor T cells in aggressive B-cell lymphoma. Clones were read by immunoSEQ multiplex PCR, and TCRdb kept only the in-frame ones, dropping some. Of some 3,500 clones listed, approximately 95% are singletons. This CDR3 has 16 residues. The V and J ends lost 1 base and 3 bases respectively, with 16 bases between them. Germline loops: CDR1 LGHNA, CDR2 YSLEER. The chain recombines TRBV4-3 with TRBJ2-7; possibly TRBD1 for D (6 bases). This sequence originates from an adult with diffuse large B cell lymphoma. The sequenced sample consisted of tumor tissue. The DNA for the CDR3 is TGCGCCAGCAGCCAAGGGGATACGGCAGGGGTCTACGAGCAGTACTTC. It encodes CASSQGDTAGVYEQYF.